Listed below are T cell receptor beta chains from one sample, sequenced in a study of Graves' ophthalmopathy and Graves' hyperthyroidism. TCRdb fed the multiplex PCR reads into MiXCR, producing one record per CDR3 protein. The repertoire holds 150,000 to 200,000 distinct CDR3 sequences, with more than 30% as singletons. The specimen sequenced was peripheral blood. These receptor sequences come from a woman aged 40 to 50 with Graves' ophthalmopathy. The CDR3 runs from the conserved cysteine through the conserved F or W. The D gene is left open where the match is weak. Clone sizes are given selectively: once, few, many, or a class where the clone is expanded.

J gene	V gene	clone size	D gene	CDR3 protein	CDR3 DNA
TRBJ2-5	TRBV5-6	many	NA	CASSLVSRDRRETQYF	TGTGCCAGCAGCTTGGTGTCCAGGGATCGGAGAGAGACCCAGTACTTC
TRBJ2-2	TRBV28	NA	NA	CASSFRLGTGELFF	TGTGCCAGCAGTTTTCGATTGGGCACCGGGGAGCTGTTTTTT
TRBJ2-7	TRBV6-1	NA	NA	CASSKGPSPREQYF	TGTGCCAGCAGTAAAGGACCCTCCCCGAGGGAGCAGTACTTC
TRBJ2-7	TRBV6-1	NA	NA	CASSPPSRIYEQYF	TGTGCCAGCAGCCCCCCTAGTCGAATCTACGAGCAGTACTTC
TRBJ2-6	TRBV12-3/TRBV12-4	many	NA	CASSLDRGVAGANVLTF	TGTGCCAGCAGTTTAGATAGGGGGGTTGCTGGGGCCAACGTCCTGACTTTC
TRBJ2-7	TRBV6-5	many	TRBD1	CASRGQGAYEQYF	TGTGCCAGCAGGGGACAGGGGGCCTACGAGCAGTACTTC
TRBJ1-5	TRBV7-9	few	NA	CASSRSDNQPQHF	TGTGCCAGCAGCCGCTCGGATAATCAGCCCCAGCATTTT
TRBJ1-5	TRBV4-1	many	NA	CASSLRGPQNQPQHF	TGCGCCAGCAGCCTCCGGGGACCCCAAAATCAGCCCCAGCATTTT
TRBJ1-1	TRBV6-2/TRBV6-3	NA	NA	CASSYASEAFF	TGTGCCAGCAGTTACGCGTCAGAAGCTTTCTTT
TRBJ2-5	TRBV24-1	NA	TRBD1	CATSDPRTGSGETQYF	TGTGCCACCAGTGACCCTCGGACAGGGTCAGGCGAGACCCAGTACTTC
TRBJ2-5	TRBV2	many	TRBD2	CASSDEAGDGETQYF	TGTGCCAGCAGTGATGAAGCGGGAGATGGAGAGACCCAGTACTTC
TRBJ2-2	TRBV6-5	NA	NA	CASSYKNRAHTGELFF	TGTGCCAGCAGTTACAAAAACAGGGCTCACACCGGGGAGCTGTTTTTT
TRBJ2-5	TRBV6-5	few	NA	CASSLQQGQETQYF	TGTGCCAGCAGTTTACAACAAGGACAAGAGACCCAGTACTTC
TRBJ2-7	TRBV10-3	many	TRBD1	CAISEGRGQSSYEQYF	TGTGCCATCAGTGAAGGTCGGGGACAGAGCTCCTACGAGCAGTACTTC
TRBJ2-7	TRBV12-3/TRBV12-4	NA	NA	CASTRDWPNTYEQYF	TGTGCCAGCACCAGGGACTGGCCCAACACCTACGAGCAGTACTTC
TRBJ1-1	TRBV5-6	many	TRBD1	CASSLVGTGQEAFF	TGTGCCAGCAGCTTGGTGGGGACAGGGCAAGAAGCTTTCTTT
TRBJ1-5	TRBV6-2/TRBV6-3	NA	NA	CASSYSNWGMPQHF	TGTGCCAGCAGTTACTCGAATTGGGGGATGCCCCAGCATTTT
TRBJ1-2	TRBV3-1	many	NA	CASSQVGRANYGYTF	TGTGCCAGCAGCCAAGTGGGCAGAGCTAACTATGGCTACACCTTC
TRBJ2-5	TRBV12-3/TRBV12-4	NA	NA	CASSSRGETQYF	TGTGCCAGCAGTAGCAGGGGAGAGACCCAGTACTTC
TRBJ2-5	TRBV7-2	many	TRBD1	CASSVGTGFLSGQETQYF	TGTGCCAGCAGCGTCGGGACAGGGTTTTTGTCCGGCCAAGAGACCCAGTACTTC
TRBJ2-5	TRBV19	few	TRBD1	CASSTRGRETQYF	TGTGCCAGTAGTACCAGGGGGCGAGAGACCCAGTACTTC
TRBJ1-5	TRBV28	many	NA	CASSLGNNQSQHF	TGTGCCAGCAGTTTAGGGAACAATCAGTCCCAGCATTTT
TRBJ2-5	TRBV7-8	NA	TRBD2	CASSAGTSGSPYF	TGTGCCAGCAGTGCCGGGACTAGCGGGAGCCCTTACTTC
TRBJ1-4	TRBV27	many	TRBD1	CASSLGAGGEKLFF	TGTGCCAGCAGCCTAGGGGCAGGGGGTGAAAAACTGTTTTTT
TRBJ1-1	TRBV28	many	NA	CASSFSIGGEAFF	TGTGCCAGCAGTTTCTCTATCGGGGGTGAAGCTTTCTTT
TRBJ2-5	TRBV6-5	many	NA	CASMDTGGETQYF	TGTGCCAGCATGGATACGGGTGGGGAGACCCAGTACTTC
TRBJ2-2	TRBV6-1	NA	NA	CASSHRPRGNTGELFF	TGTGCCAGCAGTCATAGACCGAGGGGGAACACCGGGGAGCTGTTTTTT
TRBJ1-1	TRBV12-3/TRBV12-4	NA	TRBD1	CASSLDRGRTEAFF	TGTGCCAGCAGCCTGGACAGGGGGCGGACTGAAGCTTTCTTT
TRBJ2-7	TRBV9	many	NA	CASSVSPSPYEQYF	TGTGCCAGCAGCGTTAGTCCGAGTCCCTACGAGCAGTACTTC
TRBJ2-5	TRBV12-3/TRBV12-4	few	TRBD1	CASREGTGGYQPQETQYF	TGTGCCAGCAGGGAGGGGACAGGGGGATACCAACCCCAAGAGACCCAGTACTTC
TRBJ1-5	TRBV29-1	many	NA	CSVKSGAGNQPQHF	TGCAGCGTTAAATCAGGGGCGGGCAATCAGCCCCAGCATTTT
TRBJ1-5	TRBV20-1	many	NA	CSAREQGWEPQHF	TGCAGTGCTAGAGAGCAGGGGTGGGAGCCCCAGCATTTT
TRBJ2-5	TRBV12-3/TRBV12-4	many	NA	CASSLSFLQETQYF	TGTGCCAGCAGTTTATCGTTCCTACAAGAGACCCAGTACTTC
TRBJ2-7	TRBV6-1	many	NA	CASSGDWRREQYF	TGTGCCAGCAGTGGGGACTGGAGGCGCGAGCAGTACTTC
TRBJ2-7	TRBV2	NA	TRBD2	CASSILAGYTYEQYF	TGTGCCAGCAGCATACTAGCGGGATATACCTACGAGCAGTACTTC
TRBJ2-5	TRBV15	many	NA	CATSREWVGETQYF	TGTGCCACCAGCAGAGAATGGGTCGGAGAGACCCAGTACTTC
TRBJ1-2	TRBV12-3/TRBV12-4	NA	NA	CASSLNTPNYGYTF	TGTGCCAGCAGTTTAAATACACCTAACTATGGCTACACCTTC
TRBJ1-1	TRBV12-3/TRBV12-4	NA	NA	CASSPPVGTEAFF	TGCGCCAGCAGTCCCCCGGTAGGCACTGAAGCTTTCTTT
TRBJ1-1	TRBV6-1	NA	NA	CASSKKPDTEAFF	TGTGCCAGCAGTAAGAAACCGGACACTGAAGCTTTCTTT
TRBJ1-2	TRBV18	NA	NA	CASSPGVPGYGYTF	TGTGCCAGCTCACCGGGGGTGCCTGGCTATGGCTACACCTTC
TRBJ1-1	TRBV6-5	many	NA	CASSPRDEAFF	TGTGCCAGCAGTCCTCGAGATGAAGCTTTCTTT
TRBJ2-7	TRBV12-3/TRBV12-4	many	NA	CASSWDHLYEQYF	TGTGCCAGCAGTTGGGACCACCTCTACGAGCAGTACTTC
TRBJ2-5	TRBV10-3	NA	TRBD1	CAIRGTGGQETQYF	TGTGCCATCAGAGGAACAGGGGGGCAAGAGACCCAGTACTTC
TRBJ1-2	TRBV28	many	NA	CASSLGGQSYGYTF	TGTGCCAGCAGTTTAGGAGGGCAGTCCTATGGCTACACCTTC
TRBJ1-5	TRBV19	many	NA	CASSALGRSNQPQHF	TGTGCCAGTAGTGCCTTAGGGCGCAGCAATCAGCCCCAGCATTTT
TRBJ2-4	TRBV6-1	few	TRBD2	CASSELAGGRNIQYF	TGTGCCAGCAGTGAACTAGCGGGAGGGCGGAACATTCAGTACTTC
TRBJ2-2	TRBV6-1	many	NA	CASSTERLTGELFF	TGTGCCAGCAGTACGGAGAGGTTAACCGGGGAGCTGTTTTTT
TRBJ1-2	TRBV7-8	NA	NA	CASSLGTSRGGYTF	TGTGCCAGCAGCCTCGGGACGTCGCGAGGTGGCTACACCTTC
TRBJ1-1	TRBV6-1	many	NA	CASSEQGGEAFF	TGTGCCAGCAGCGAACAGGGAGGTGAAGCTTTCTTT
TRBJ1-2	TRBV12-5	once	NA	CASGFDGLRGYTF	TGTGCTAGTGGTTTCGACGGTCTTCGTGGCTACACCTTC
TRBJ2-5	TRBV6-5	few	NA	CASSYGGSGKETQYF	TGTGCCAGCAGTTACGGAGGGTCTGGGAAGGAGACCCAGTACTTC
TRBJ1-3	TRBV5-1	many	NA	CASSFRAGDFSGNTIYF	TGCGCCAGCAGCTTCCGCGCAGGGGATTTCTCTGGAAACACCATATATTTT
TRBJ2-6	TRBV28	NA	NA	CATVEGPGANVLTF	TGTGCCACCGTAGAGGGTCCGGGGGCCAACGTCCTGACTTTC
TRBJ1-6	TRBV11-1	many	NA	CASSFGRGNSPLHF	TGTGCCAGCAGCTTCGGTCGGGGCAATTCACCCCTCCACTTT
TRBJ2-4	TRBV28	NA	NA	CASSLNQRDIQYF	TGTGCCAGCAGTTTGAACCAGCGGGACATTCAGTACTTC
TRBJ2-5	TRBV2	NA	NA	CASRRFSQETQYF	TGTGCCAGCAGGAGGTTTTCACAAGAGACCCAGTACTTC
TRBJ2-7	TRBV27	NA	NA	CASSIDRKPYEQYF	TGTGCCAGCAGCATAGACAGGAAGCCCTACGAGCAGTACTTC
TRBJ1-2	TRBV24-1	many	NA	CATSDPNPGPSYGYTF	TGTGCCACCAGTGACCCAAATCCCGGACCGAGCTATGGCTACACCTTC
TRBJ1-2	TRBV12-3/TRBV12-4	few	TRBD1	CASHTGGSYGYTF	TGTGCCAGCCATACAGGGGGCAGCTATGGCTACACCTTC